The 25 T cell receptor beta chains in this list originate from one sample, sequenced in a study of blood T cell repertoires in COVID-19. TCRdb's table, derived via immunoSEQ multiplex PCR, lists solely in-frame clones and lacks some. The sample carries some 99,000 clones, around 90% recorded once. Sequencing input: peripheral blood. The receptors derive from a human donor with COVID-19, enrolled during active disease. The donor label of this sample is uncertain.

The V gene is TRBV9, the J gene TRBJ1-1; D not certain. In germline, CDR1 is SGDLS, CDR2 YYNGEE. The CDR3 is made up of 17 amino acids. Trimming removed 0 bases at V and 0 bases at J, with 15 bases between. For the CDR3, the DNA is TGTGCCAGCAGCGTAGGACCAGGTATGCATATGAACACTGAAGCTTTCTTT. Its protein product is CASSVGPGMHMNTEAFF.

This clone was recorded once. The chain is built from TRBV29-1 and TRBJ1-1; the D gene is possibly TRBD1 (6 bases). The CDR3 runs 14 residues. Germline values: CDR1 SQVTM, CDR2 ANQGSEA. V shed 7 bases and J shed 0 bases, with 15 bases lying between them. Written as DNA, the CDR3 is TGCAGCGCGAAAACGGACAGAATGAACACTGAAGCTTTCTTT. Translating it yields CSAKTDRMNTEAFF.

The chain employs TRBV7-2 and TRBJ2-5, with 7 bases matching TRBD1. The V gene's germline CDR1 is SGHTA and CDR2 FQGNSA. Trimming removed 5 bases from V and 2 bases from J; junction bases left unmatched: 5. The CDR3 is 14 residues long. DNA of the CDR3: TGTGCCAGCAGCAACGGACAGGATCAAGAGACCCAGTACTTC. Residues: CASSNGQDQETQYF.

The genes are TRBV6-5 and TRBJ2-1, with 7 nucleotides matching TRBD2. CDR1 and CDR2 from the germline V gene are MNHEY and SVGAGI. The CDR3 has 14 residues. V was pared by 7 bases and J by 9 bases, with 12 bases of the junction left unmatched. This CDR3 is CASKSSGEGGEQFF. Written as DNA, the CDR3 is TGTGCCAGCAAGTCTAGCGGCGAAGGAGGTGAGCAGTTCTTC.

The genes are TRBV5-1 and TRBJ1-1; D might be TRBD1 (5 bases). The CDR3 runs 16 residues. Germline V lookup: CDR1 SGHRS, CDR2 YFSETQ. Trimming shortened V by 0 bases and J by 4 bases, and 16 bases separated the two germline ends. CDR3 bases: TGCGCCAGCAGCTTGGTCGAGGAGGGGCCGGGCACTGAAGCTTTCTTT. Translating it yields CASSLVEEGPGTEAFF.

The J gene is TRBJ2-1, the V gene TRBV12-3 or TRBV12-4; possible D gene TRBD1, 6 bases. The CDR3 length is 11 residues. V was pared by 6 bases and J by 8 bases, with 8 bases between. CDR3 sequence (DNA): TGTGCCAGCAGACGGACAGATGAGCAGTTCTTC. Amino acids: CASRRTDEQFF.

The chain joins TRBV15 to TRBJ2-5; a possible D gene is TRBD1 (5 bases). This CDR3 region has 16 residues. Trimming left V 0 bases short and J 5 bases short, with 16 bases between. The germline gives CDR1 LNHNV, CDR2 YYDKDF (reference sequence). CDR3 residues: CATSRDSWYRSETQYF. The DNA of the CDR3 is TGTGCCACCAGCAGAGATTCGTGGTACAGGTCCGAGACCCAGTACTTC.

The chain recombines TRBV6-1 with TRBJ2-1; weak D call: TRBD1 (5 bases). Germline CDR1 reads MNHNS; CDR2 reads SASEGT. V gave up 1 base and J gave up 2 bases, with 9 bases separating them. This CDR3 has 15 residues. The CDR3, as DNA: TGTGCCAGCAGTGAAGGCCAGGGCGCCTACAATGAGCAGTTCTTC. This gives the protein CASSEGQGAYNEQFF.

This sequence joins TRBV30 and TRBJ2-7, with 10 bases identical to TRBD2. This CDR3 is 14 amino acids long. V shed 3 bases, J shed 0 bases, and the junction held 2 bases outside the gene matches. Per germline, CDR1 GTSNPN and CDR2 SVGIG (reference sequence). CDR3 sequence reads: CAWRLAGFSYEQYF. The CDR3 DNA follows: TGTGCCTGGAGACTAGCGGGGTTCTCCTACGAGCAGTACTTC.

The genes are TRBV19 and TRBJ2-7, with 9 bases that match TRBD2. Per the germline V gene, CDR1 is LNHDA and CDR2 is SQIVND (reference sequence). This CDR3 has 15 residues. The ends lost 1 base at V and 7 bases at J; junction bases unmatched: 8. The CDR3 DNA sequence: TGTGCCAGTAGTATAGGGGCGGGAGGGCCGGAAGAGCAGTACTTC. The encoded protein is CASSIGAGGPEEQYF.

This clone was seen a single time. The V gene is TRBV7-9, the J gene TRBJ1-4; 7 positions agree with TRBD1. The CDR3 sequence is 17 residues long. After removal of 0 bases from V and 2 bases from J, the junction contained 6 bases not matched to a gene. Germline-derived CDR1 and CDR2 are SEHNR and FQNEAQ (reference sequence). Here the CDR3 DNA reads TGTGCCAGCAGCTTAGCTGTACAGGGGACGACTAATGAAAAACTGTTTTTT. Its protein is CASSLAVQGTTNEKLFF.

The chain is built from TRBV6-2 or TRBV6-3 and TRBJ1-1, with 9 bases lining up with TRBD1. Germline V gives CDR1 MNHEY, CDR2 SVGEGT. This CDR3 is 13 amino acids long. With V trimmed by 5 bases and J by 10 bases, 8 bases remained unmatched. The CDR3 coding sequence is TGTGCCAGCAGTCACGGGGGGGACAGGGCAGCTTTCTTT. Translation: CASSHGGDRAAFF.

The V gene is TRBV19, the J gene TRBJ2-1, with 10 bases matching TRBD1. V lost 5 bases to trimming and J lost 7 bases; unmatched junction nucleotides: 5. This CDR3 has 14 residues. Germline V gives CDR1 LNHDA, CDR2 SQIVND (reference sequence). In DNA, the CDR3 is TGTGCCAGTAGTCCGGGACAGGGGCTGAATGAGCAGTTCTTC. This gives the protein CASSPGQGLNEQFF.

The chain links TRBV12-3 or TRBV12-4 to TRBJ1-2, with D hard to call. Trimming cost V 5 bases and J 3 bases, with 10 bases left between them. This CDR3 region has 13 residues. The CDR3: CASSSDSYYGYTF. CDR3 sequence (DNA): TGTGCCAGCAGTAGTGACTCTTACTATGGCTACACCTTC.

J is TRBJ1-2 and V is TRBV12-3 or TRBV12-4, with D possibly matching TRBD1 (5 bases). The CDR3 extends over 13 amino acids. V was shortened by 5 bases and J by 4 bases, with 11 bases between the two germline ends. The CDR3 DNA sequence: TGTGCCAGCAGTCCAGGGCCCCTCTATGGCTACACCTTC. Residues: CASSPGPLYGYTF.

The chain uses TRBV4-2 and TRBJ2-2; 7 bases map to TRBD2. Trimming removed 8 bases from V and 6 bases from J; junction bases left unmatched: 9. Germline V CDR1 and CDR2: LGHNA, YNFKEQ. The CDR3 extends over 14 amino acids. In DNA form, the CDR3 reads TGTGCCAGCGAGGAGGGCGGGGGTCCCGGGGAGCTGTTTTTT. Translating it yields CASEEGGGPGELFF.

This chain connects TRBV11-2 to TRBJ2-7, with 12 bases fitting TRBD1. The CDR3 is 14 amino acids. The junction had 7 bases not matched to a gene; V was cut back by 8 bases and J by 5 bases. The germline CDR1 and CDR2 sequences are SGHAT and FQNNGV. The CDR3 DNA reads TGTGCCAGCGGCAGGGGGACAGGGGGCGACGAGCAGTACTTC. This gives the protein CASGRGTGGDEQYF.

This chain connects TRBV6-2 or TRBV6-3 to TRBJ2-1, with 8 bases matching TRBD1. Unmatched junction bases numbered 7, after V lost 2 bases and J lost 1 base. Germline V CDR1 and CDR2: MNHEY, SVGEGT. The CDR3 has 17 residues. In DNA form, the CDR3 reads TGTGCCAGCAGTTACAGGTTAGACAGGGGTTCCTACAATGAGCAGTTCTTC. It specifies CASSYRLDRGSYNEQFF.

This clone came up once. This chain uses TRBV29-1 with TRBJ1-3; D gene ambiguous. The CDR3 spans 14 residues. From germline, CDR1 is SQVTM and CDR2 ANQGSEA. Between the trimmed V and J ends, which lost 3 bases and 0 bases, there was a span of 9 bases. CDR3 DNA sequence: TGCAGCGTTGATGGAGGGAACTCTGGAAACACCATATATTTT. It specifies CSVDGGNSGNTIYF.

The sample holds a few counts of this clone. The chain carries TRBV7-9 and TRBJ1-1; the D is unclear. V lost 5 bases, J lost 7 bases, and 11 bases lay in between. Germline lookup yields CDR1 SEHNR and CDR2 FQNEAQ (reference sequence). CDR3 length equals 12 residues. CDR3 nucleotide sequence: TGTGCCAGCAGCCGTCCTGCCGGTGAAGCTTTCTTT. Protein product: CASSRPAGEAFF.

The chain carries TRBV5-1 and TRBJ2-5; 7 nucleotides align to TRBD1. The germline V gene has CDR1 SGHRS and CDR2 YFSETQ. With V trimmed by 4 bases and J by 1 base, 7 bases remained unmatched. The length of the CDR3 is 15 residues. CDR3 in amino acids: CASSGTGVGQETQYF. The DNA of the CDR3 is TGCGCCAGCAGCGGAACAGGGGTGGGCCAAGAGACCCAGTACTTC.

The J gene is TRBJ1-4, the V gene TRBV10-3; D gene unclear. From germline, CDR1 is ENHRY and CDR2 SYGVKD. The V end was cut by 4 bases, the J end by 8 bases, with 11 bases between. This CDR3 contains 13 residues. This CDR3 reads CAISATGGEKLFF. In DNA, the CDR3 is TGTGCCATCAGTGCAACCGGAGGCGAAAAACTGTTTTTT.

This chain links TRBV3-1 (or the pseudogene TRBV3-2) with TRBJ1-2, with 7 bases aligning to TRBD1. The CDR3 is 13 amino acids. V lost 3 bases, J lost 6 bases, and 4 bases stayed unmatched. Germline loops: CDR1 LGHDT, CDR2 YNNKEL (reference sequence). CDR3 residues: CASSQTGLDGYTF. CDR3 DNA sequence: TGTGCCAGCAGCCAGACAGGGCTTGATGGCTACACCTTC.

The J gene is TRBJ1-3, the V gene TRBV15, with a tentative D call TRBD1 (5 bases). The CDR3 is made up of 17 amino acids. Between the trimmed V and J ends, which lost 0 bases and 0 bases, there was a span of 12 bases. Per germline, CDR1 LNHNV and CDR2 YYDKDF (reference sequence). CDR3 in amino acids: CATSRDPTGVSGNTIYF. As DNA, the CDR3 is TGTGCCACCAGCAGAGATCCAACAGGAGTCTCTGGAAACACCATATATTTT.

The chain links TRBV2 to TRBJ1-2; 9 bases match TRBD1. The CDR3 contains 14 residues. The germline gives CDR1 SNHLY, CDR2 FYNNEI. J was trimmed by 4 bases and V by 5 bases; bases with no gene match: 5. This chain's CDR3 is CASSKQGAAYGYTF. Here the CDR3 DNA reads TGTGCCAGCAGTAAACAGGGGGCGGCCTATGGCTACACCTTC.